Listed below are T cell receptor delta chains from one sample, sequenced in a study of gamma-delta chains in newborns, infants, children. TCRdb used CATT to re-call clones from the reads. This table has some 3,100 delta-chain clones, roughly 3.6% appearing once. Sequencing was performed on blood. These receptors all stem from a child who was a newborn, infant or young child, either healthy, febrile or measles-vaccinated (not recorded which). Each CDR3 is given with its conserved first and last residue. D genes are given only for firm matches. Only part of the rows carry a size: once, few, many, or a class if the clone is expanded.

J gene: TRDJ1; V gene: TRDV2; D gene: -; clone size: medium-sized; CDR3 protein: CACERLYTDKLIF; CDR3 DNA: TGTGCCTGTGAGCGGTTATACACCGATAAACTCATCTTT
J gene: TRDJ1; V gene: TRDV2; D gene: -; clone size: large; CDR3 protein: CACDQVSRTDTDKLIF; CDR3 DNA: TGTGCCTGTGACCAAGTTAGCCGGACGGACACCGATAAACTCATCTTT
J gene: TRDJ3; V gene: TRDV2; D gene: TRDD3; clone size: medium-sized; CDR3 protein: CACDLLGDASSWDTRQMFF; CDR3 DNA: TGTGCCTGTGACTTACTGGGGGATGCGAGCTCCTGGGACACCCGACAGATGTTTTTC
J gene: TRDJ3; V gene: TRDV2; D gene: -; clone size: large; CDR3 protein: CACDTGGYSSWDTRQMFF; CDR3 DNA: TGTGCCTGTGACACTGGGGGGTACAGCTCCTGGGACACCCGACAGATGTTTTTC
J gene: TRDJ3; V gene: TRDV2; D gene: TRDD3; clone size: large; CDR3 protein: CACDTLGDSSWDTRQMFF; CDR3 DNA: TGTGCCTGTGACACCCTGGGGGACAGCTCCTGGGACACCCGACAGATGTTTTTC
J gene: TRDJ2; V gene: TRDV2; D gene: TRDD3; clone size: medium-sized; CDR3 protein: CACDKVRGYAPLTAQLFF; CDR3 DNA: TGTGCCTGTGACAAGGTGCGGGGATACGCCCCTTTGACAGCACAACTCTTCTTT
J gene: TRDJ2; V gene: TRDV2; D gene: -; clone size: hyperexpanded; CDR3 protein: CACDTWGTAQLFF; CDR3 DNA: TGTGCCTGTGACACCTGGGGGACAGCACAACTCTTCTTT
J gene: TRDJ3; V gene: TRDV2; D gene: TRDD3; clone size: medium-sized; CDR3 protein: CACDTASYWGSSGSWDTRQMFF; CDR3 DNA: TGTGCCTGTGACACCGCATCGTACTGGGGGTCGAGCGGGTCCTGGGACACCCGACAGATGTTTTTC
J gene: TRDJ3; V gene: TRDV2; D gene: -; clone size: -; CDR3 protein: CARDFVLVDSPWDTRQMFF; CDR3 DNA: TGTGCCCGTGACTTCGTACTGGTGGATTCCCCCTGGGACACCCGACAGATGTTTTTC
J gene: TRDJ3; V gene: TRDV2; D gene: -; clone size: large; CDR3 protein: CACDTVGGSSWDTRQMFF; CDR3 DNA: TGTGCCTGTGACACCGTGGGGGGGAGCTCCTGGGACACCCGACAGATGTTTTTC
J gene: TRDJ3; V gene: TRDV2; D gene: -; clone size: medium-sized; CDR3 protein: CACDTAGPPSSWDTRQMFF; CDR3 DNA: TGTGCCTGTGACACCGCGGGGCCTCCCAGCTCCTGGGACACCCGACAGATGTTTTTC
J gene: TRDJ3; V gene: TRDV2; D gene: -; clone size: medium-sized; CDR3 protein: CACDTVGGSSSWDTRQMFF; CDR3 DNA: TGTGCCTGTGACACCGTGGGGGGGTCGAGCTCCTGGGACACCCGACAGATGTTTTTC